Listed here are 15 T cell receptor beta chains from one sample, sequenced in a study of identical twins. Each CDR3 protein is one row after TCRdb ran MiXCR on the 5' RACE reads. Seen here are 450,000 or so distinct CDR3 sequences, 20% to 30% observed once, and the top ten hold 2.9%. Another study also made use of these data, one on T cells expressing NK-cell markers.

Material: CD4+ T cells sorted from blood. The origin of the receptors is a woman under 30 in good health.

The genes are TRBV6-1 and TRBJ2-3; D is possibly TRBD2 (6 bases). This CDR3 has 16 amino acids. CDR1 is MNHNS, CDR2 SASEGT, per germline. V was shortened by 0 bases and J by 6 bases, with 16 bases between the two germline ends. CDR3 amino acids: CASSEASAGQGDTQYF. As DNA, the CDR3 is TGTGCCAGCAGTGAAGCCAGCGCGGGGCAAGGGGATACGCAGTATTTT.

This clonotype occurred a few times. This chain links TRBV7-2 with TRBJ2-3, with 9 positions matching TRBD2. J gave up 7 bases and V 5 bases, and 13 bases lay outside the gene matches. In germline, CDR1 is SGHTA, CDR2 FQGNSA. The CDR3 has 16 amino acids. The CDR3 reads CASSAPAGGLRHTQYF. DNA for the CDR3: TGTGCCAGCAGCGCTCCAGCGGGAGGTTTGAGGCATACGCAGTATTTT.

The rearrangement joins TRBV9 to TRBJ1-6, with D uncertain. V lost 0 bases and J lost 6, with 13 bases in between. CDR1 and CDR2 from the germline V gene are SGDLS and YYNGEE. The CDR3 loop spans 16 amino acids. CDR3 loop: CASSVAPDPVNSPLHF. The DNA of the CDR3 is TGTGCCAGCAGCGTAGCTCCGGACCCCGTTAATTCACCCCTCCACTTT.

This clonotype was detected ten times or more. The V call is TRBV12-3 or TRBV12-4, the J call TRBJ1-1; D unresolved. The CDR3 extends over 13 amino acids. The V gene lost 1 base and the J gene lost 7 bases, with 10 bases spanning the gap. The CDR3 nucleotides read TGTGCCAGCAGTTTAGGGGAGGAGGATGAAGCTTTCTTT. Translated: CASSLGEEDEAFF.

The table lists this clonotype with a few counts. The chain joins TRBV6-5 to TRBJ2-7, with D possibly being TRBD1 or TRBD2 (5 bases each). The CDR3 loop spans 14 amino acids. V was pared by 2 bases and J by 3 bases, with 11 bases between. Germline CDR1 and CDR2: MNHEY and SVGAGI. CDR3 amino acids: CASSYGEGSYEQYF. CDR3 in DNA: TGTGCCAGCAGTTACGGCGAGGGGAGCTACGAGCAGTACTTC.

This rearrangement joins TRBV5-1 to TRBJ2-3; D possibly corresponds to TRBD1 (5 bases). The CDR3 sequence is 13 residues long. V was clipped by 7 bases and J by 4 bases, with 13 bases between them. Germline V gene lookup returns CDR1 SGHRS and CDR2 YFSETQ. For the CDR3, the DNA is TGCGCCAGCCTAGGGGCCGCGGCAGATACGCAGTATTTT. Translated: CASLGAAADTQYF.

This clonotype was picked up a small number of times. The chain combines TRBV10-3 with TRBJ1-5, with D unresolved. From germline, CDR1 is ENHRY and CDR2 SYGVKD. The CDR3 sequence is 14 residues long. The V end was cut by 6 bases, the J end by 0 bases, with 9 bases between. The DNA for the CDR3 is TGTGCCATCAGCGAGGGCCGTAGCAATCAGCCCCAGCATTTT. It specifies CAISEGRSNQPQHF.

This rearrangement joins TRBV27 to TRBJ2-6; unclear D gene. Germline V gene data show CDR1 as MNHEY and CDR2 as SMNVEV (reference sequence). The CDR3 has 15 residues. V shed 6 bases and J shed 1 base, with 10 bases lying between them. CDR3 protein: CASRSPSSGANVLTF. The CDR3 DNA is TGTGCCAGCAGGTCGCCGTCTTCTGGGGCCAACGTCCTGACTTTC.

This clonotype was detected only a few times. This chain uses TRBV6-2 or TRBV6-3 with TRBJ1-5, with a possible D match to TRBD1 (5 bases). The CDR3 has 15 amino acids. Germline V gene sequence: CDR1 MNHEY, CDR2 SVGEGT. Trimming shortened V by 4 bases and J by 1 base, and 11 bases separated the two germline ends. The chain's CDR3 is CASSSGGLSNQPQHF. CDR3 sequence (DNA): TGTGCCAGCAGTTCGGGGGGGTTAAGCAATCAGCCCCAGCATTTT.

The chain recombines TRBV12-3 or TRBV12-4 with TRBJ1-3; weak D call: TRBD1 (6 bases). This CDR3 has 15 residues. The germline V and J ends were trimmed by 7 bases and 3 bases, with 16 bases remaining between them. CDR3 sequence reads: CASTRQALSGNTIYF. The CDR3 DNA follows: TGTGCCAGCACCCGACAGGCGCTTAGTGGAAACACCATATATTTT.

The chain employs TRBV27 and TRBJ2-2; D is possibly TRBD1 (6 bases). The CDR3 spans 18 residues. V lost 4 bases and J lost 2, with 20 bases in between. CDR1 and CDR2 (germline): MNHEY, SMNVEV (reference sequence). DNA for the CDR3: TGTGCCAGCAGTTCTCCCAGGGGACGCGGACTCAACACCGGGGAGCTGTTTTTT. Its protein product is CASSSPRGRGLNTGELFF.

The chain recombines TRBV29-1 with TRBJ2-7; perhaps TRBD1 as D (5 bases). Germline-derived CDR1 and CDR2 are SQVTM and ANQGSEA. V dropped 4 bases and J dropped 0 bases, with 10 bases sitting between them. The CDR3 is 13 residues long. The CDR3 loop is CSVVHRHSYEQYF. The CDR3 DNA is TGCAGCGTTGTGCACAGGCACTCCTACGAGCAGTACTTC.

The rearrangement joins TRBV2 to TRBJ2-3; 7 nucleotides line up with TRBD2. V shed 6 bases and J 2 bases; nucleotides not matched to a gene: 8. This CDR3 has 15 amino acids. CDR1 is SNHLY and CDR2 is FYNNEI in the germline V gene. The chain's CDR3 is CASSGLADNTDTQYF. The DNA of the CDR3 is TGTGCCAGCAGCGGTCTAGCGGACAACACAGATACGCAGTATTTT.

In this sample, this clonotype turned up a few times. V gene TRBV12-3 or TRBV12-4 combines with J gene TRBJ2-1; D is possibly TRBD1 or TRBD2 (5 bases each). Trimming removed 6 bases at V and 0 bases at J, with 24 bases between. The CDR3 has 19 amino acids. As DNA, the CDR3 is TGTGCCAGCAGCCCCCGCTCGGGGCGCGAAGTTCGCTCCTACAATGAGCAGTTCTTC. This codes for CASSPRSGREVRSYNEQFF.

This clonotype was recorded a few times. The rearrangement joins TRBV5-1 to TRBJ2-5, with D perhaps matching TRBD2 (5 bases). This CDR3 has 13 residues. Germline assignment: CDR1 SGHRS and CDR2 YFSETQ. V was pared by 5 bases and J by 5 bases, with 13 bases between. The CDR3 bases are TGCGCCAGCAGAAGGCAGCCGGGGGAGACCCAGTACTTC. It yields the protein CASRRQPGETQYF.